The 32 T cell receptor beta chains presented below share a single source sample, sequenced in a study of cytotoxic CD8 clonotypes in ibrutinib-treated CLL. Using immunoSEQ multiplex PCR, the repertoire was profiled, and TCRdb retains in-frame clones only, with some absent. The sample lists tens of thousands of clones, approximately 67% occurring once. This specimen consisted of PBMCs, obtained at disease progression, from a patient treated with ibrutinib. The receptors originated from a human donor with chronic lymphocytic leukemia.

The genes are TRBV7-9 and TRBJ1-3, with 7 bases identical to TRBD1. V trimming: 5 bases; J trimming: 4 bases; junction bases outside the gene matches: 8. This CDR3 is 15 amino acids long. The germline CDR1 and CDR2 sequences are SEHNR and FQNEAQ (reference sequence). CDR3 bases: TGTGCCAGCAGCCCTCGGACAGGTGACGGAAACACCATATATTTT. It specifies CASSPRTGDGNTIYF.

The chain employs TRBV5-1 and TRBJ1-2, with 8 positions matching TRBD1. This CDR3 has 13 residues. V lost 4 bases to trimming and J lost 4 bases; unmatched junction nucleotides: 3. Germline loops: CDR1 SGHRS, CDR2 YFSETQ. CDR3: CASSPDRVYGYTF. In DNA form, the CDR3 reads TGCGCCAGCAGCCCGGACAGGGTCTATGGCTACACCTTC.

A note on this clone: One junction end does not reproduce the germline sequence, and a read error may be involved. This rearrangement joins TRBV7-7 to TRBJ2-1, with D maybe TRBD1 (5 bases). The CDR3 is 13 residues long. Germline assignment: CDR1 SSHAT and CDR2 FNYEAQ (reference sequence). The CDR3 sequence is CASSLQQDNEQFF. The CDR3 nucleotides are TGTGCTAGCAGCTTGCAACAGGACAATGAGCAGTTCTTC.

The gene calls are TRBV6-1 and TRBJ2-1, with unresolved D. Trimming removed 0 bases from V and 10 bases from J, with 13 bases in between. This CDR3 has 14 amino acids. Germline V gene data show CDR1 as MNHNS and CDR2 as SASEGT. This CDR3 is CASSEAGAPLEQFF. The CDR3 DNA sequence: TGTGCCAGCAGTGAAGCGGGTGCCCCTTTGGAGCAGTTCTTC.

CDR3 region: CASSQGRGSGSTYEQYF. The CDR3 DNA follows: TGCGCCAGCAGCCAAGGGCGAGGGTCCGGGTCCACCTACGAGCAGTACTTC. The chain is built from TRBV4-3 and TRBJ2-7; perhaps TRBD2 as D (5 bases). Per germline, CDR1 LGHNA and CDR2 YSLEER. The CDR3 loop spans 17 amino acids. Trimming pared 1 base from V and 2 bases from J, leaving 18 bases between.

The rearrangement uses TRBV29-1 and TRBJ2-5; tentative D call: TRBD2 (5 bases). Germline V gives CDR1 SQVTM, CDR2 ANQGSEA. Trimming pared 4 bases from V and 1 base from J, leaving 25 bases between. CDR3 length equals 18 residues. In DNA, the CDR3 is TGCAGCGTTGTTTCATTATGGGCACTAGGGTTAGGCCAAGAGACCCAGTACTTC. Translation: CSVVSLWALGLGQETQYF.

The genes are TRBV6-4 and TRBJ1-2; 7 positions agree with TRBD1. This CDR3 comprises 13 residues. The germline CDR1 and CDR2 sequences are MRHNA and SNTAGT. V lost 5 bases and J lost 3; bases outside the gene matches: 3. CDR3 coding DNA: TGTGCCAGCAGTCCTACAGGGGACTATGGCTACACCTTC. Its protein product is CASSPTGDYGYTF.

In this sample, this clone turned up a few times. This sequence joins TRBV7-8 and TRBJ2-1; the match to TRBD2 covers 11 bases. The CDR3 consists of 16 residues. V lost 2 bases to trimming and J lost 3 bases; unmatched junction nucleotides: 3. Germline CDR1 is SGHVS and CDR2 is FQNEAQ. CDR3 nucleotide sequence: TGTGCCAGCAGCTTAACGGGACTAGCGGTCTACAATGAGCAGTTCTTC. Encoded protein: CASSLTGLAVYNEQFF.

The chain carries TRBV10-2 and TRBJ2-5; 8 bases are shared with TRBD2. The CDR3 is 12 amino acids. Germline V gene sequence: CDR1 WSHSY, CDR2 SAAADI. Losses at the gene ends were 10 bases for V and 1 base for J; bases not matched to a gene: 2. CDR3 residues: CATGLAQETQYF. DNA for the CDR3: TGCGCCACAGGACTAGCCCAAGAGACCCAGTACTTC.

The V call is TRBV4-2, the J call TRBJ2-7; 7 nucleotides align to TRBD1. The CDR3 consists of 15 residues. Looked up from germline, CDR1 is LGHNA and CDR2 is YNFKEQ. V shed 4 bases, J shed 4 bases, and the junction held 10 bases outside the gene matches. The CDR3 coding sequence is TGTGCCAGCAGCCGAGGTGACAGGGAAAATTACGAGCAGTACTTC. Its protein product is CASSRGDRENYEQYF.

By proportion, this clone is medium-sized (0.01 to 0.1%). The chain is built from TRBV19 and TRBJ2-2; D ambiguous. The CDR3 is 14 amino acids. Germline V lookup: CDR1 LNHDA, CDR2 SQIVND (reference sequence). Trimming removed 3 bases at V and 4 bases at J, with 9 bases between. The CDR3 protein is CASSIGLVTGELFF. CDR3 nucleotides: TGTGCCAGTAGTATCGGGCTCGTCACCGGGGAGCTGTTTTTT.

The rearrangement uses TRBV7-3 and TRBJ2-2; D ambiguous. Germline lookup yields CDR1 SGHTA and CDR2 FQGTGA. Trimming removed 1 base at V and 7 bases at J, with 4 bases between. The CDR3 extends over 12 amino acids. The CDR3 DNA is TGTGCCAGCAGCTTAAAAAGCGGGGAGCTGTTTTTT. Translated: CASSLKSGELFF. Drawing the rest from reference TRBV7-3 and TRBJ2-2, the complete variable domain is GAGVSQTPSNKVTEKGKYVELRCDPISGHTALYWYRQSLGQGPEFLIYFQGTGAADDSGLPNDRFFAVRPEGSVSTLKIQRTERGDSAVYLCASSLKSGELFFGEGSRLTVL.

V is TRBV7-9 and J is TRBJ2-7; 10 bases align to TRBD1. Losses at the gene ends were 0 bases for V and 5 bases for J; bases not matched to a gene: 7. Germline V gene data show CDR1 as SEHNR and CDR2 as FQNEAQ (reference sequence). There are 16 residues in the CDR3. The DNA of the CDR3 is TGTGCCAGCAGCTTAGCGCTAAGGGACAGGGGCCACGAGCAGTACTTC. Translating it yields CASSLALRDRGHEQYF.

A few counts support this clone. The chain combines TRBV7-8 with TRBJ1-2, with unresolved D. Trimming cost V 5 bases and J 0 bases, with 16 bases left between them. Germline V CDR1 and CDR2: SGHVS, FQNEAQ. This CDR3 is 16 amino acids long. In DNA, the CDR3 is TGTGCCAGCAGCCCGAACTACGGGAGATCTAACTATGGCTACACCTTC. Protein product: CASSPNYGRSNYGYTF.

This clone was counted once. The J gene is TRBJ2-7, the V gene TRBV15, with 8 bases fitting TRBD2. The J segment lost 8 bases and the V segment lost 0 bases, leaving 6 bases of the junction unmatched. Germline assignment: CDR1 LNHNV and CDR2 YYDKDF (reference sequence). This CDR3 has 14 residues. In DNA, the CDR3 is TGTGCCACCAGCAGAGACCCCAGCGGGAGCAAGCAGTACTTC. It translates to CATSRDPSGSKQYF.

V is TRBV11-2 and J is TRBJ1-3, with a tentative D call TRBD1 (6 bases). V lost 1 base and J lost 3, with 16 bases in between. In germline, CDR1 is SGHAT, CDR2 FQNNGV. This CDR3 spans 17 amino acids. The CDR3 DNA sequence: TGTGCCAGCAGCTTAGGCCGGGGGCATGTATATGGAAACACCATATATTTT. The encoded protein is CASSLGRGHVYGNTIYF. The full variable domain, its missing parts supplied by reference TRBV11-2 and TRBJ1-3, is EAGVAQSPRYKIIEKRQSVAFWCNPISGHATLYWYQQILGQGPKLLIQFQNNGVVDDSQLPKDRFSAERLKGVDSTLKIQPAKLEDSAVYLCASSLGRGHVYGNTIYFGEGSWLTVV.

V gene TRBV5-8 combines with J gene TRBJ2-3; TRBD1 or TRBD2 may be the D gene (5 bases each). The CDR3 totals 16 residues. Trimming shortened V by 0 bases and J by 0 bases, and 11 bases separated the two germline ends. Germline V gene data show CDR1 as SGHTS and CDR2 as YDEGEE. The CDR3 loop reads CASSLGDGTSTDTQYF. The CDR3 DNA follows: TGTGCCAGCAGCTTGGGGGACGGTACGAGCACAGATACGCAGTATTTT.

The genes are TRBV13 and TRBJ1-1; weak D call: TRBD1 (5 bases). CDR3 length: 13 residues. The V end was cut by 6 bases, the J end by 5 bases, with 13 bases between. Germline assignment: CDR1 PRHDT and CDR2 FYEKMQ (reference sequence). CDR3 amino acids: CASRMGRGTEAFF. The CDR3 coding sequence is TGTGCCAGCAGGATGGGGCGAGGAACTGAAGCTTTCTTT.

The chain has TRBV7-3 and TRBJ2-1, with TRBD2 identical over 14 bases. The CDR3 length is 15 residues. In germline, CDR1 is SGHTA, CDR2 FQGTGA. Trimming cost V 4 bases and J 8 bases; bases outside gene matches: 4. CDR3: CASSSSGLAGDEQFF. The CDR3 region has the DNA TGTGCCAGCAGCTCCTCGGGACTAGCGGGAGATGAGCAGTTCTTC.

This chain joins TRBV18 and TRBJ2-5; D uncertain. Trimming left V 0 bases short and J 4 bases short, with 12 bases between. Germline lookup yields CDR1 KGHSH and CDR2 LQKENI. The CDR3 loop spans 15 amino acids. CDR3 protein: CASSPPGRIGETQYF. CDR3 in DNA: TGTGCCAGCTCACCACCGGGCCGGATCGGAGAGACCCAGTACTTC.

The V gene is TRBV4-2, the J gene TRBJ2-2; D possibly matches TRBD1 or TRBD2 (6 bases each). The V end lost 0 bases, the J end lost 0 bases, and 17 bases lay between the germline ends. The CDR3 covers 19 residues. The germline gives CDR1 LGHNA, CDR2 YNFKEQ. CDR3 DNA: TGTGCCAGCAGCCAAGATGGGACAAGGGGCGGGACGAACACCGGGGAGCTGTTTTTT. Protein product: CASSQDGTRGGTNTGELFF.

This chain links TRBV27 with TRBJ2-1; 11 bases are shared with TRBD2. V trimming: 2 bases; J trimming: 5 bases; junction bases outside the gene matches: 2. Germline values: CDR1 MNHEY, CDR2 SMNVEV (reference sequence). The CDR3 totals 15 residues. The CDR3 coding sequence is TGTGCCAGCAGTTTACTACTAGCGGGGGACAATGAGCAGTTCTTC. The encoded protein is CASSLLLAGDNEQFF.

J is TRBJ2-2 and V is TRBV18, with 7 positions matching TRBD2. Germline CDR1 KGHSH, CDR2 LQKENI. The J segment lost 7 bases and the V segment lost 1 base, leaving 9 bases of the junction unmatched. The CDR3 consists of 16 residues. The CDR3 DNA reads as TGTGCCAGCTCACCACTCGGCGGGAGAAGGGACGGGGAGCTGTTTTTT. This gives the protein CASSPLGGRRDGELFF.

This clone was detected only once. The chain carries TRBV9 and TRBJ2-3, with 7 bases identical to TRBD2. Germline-derived CDR1 and CDR2 are SGDLS and YYNGEE. The V and J ends lost 0 bases and 12 bases, in that order; junction bases with no gene match: 13. CDR3 length equals 15 residues. CDR3 protein: CASSVGWLAVNPQYF. As DNA, the CDR3 is TGTGCCAGCAGCGTAGGGTGGCTAGCGGTAAACCCCCAGTATTTT.

The sample holds a few counts of this clone. The chain carries TRBV7-9 and TRBJ1-4, with D unclear. CDR3 length: 14 residues. The V end lost 1 base, the J end lost 2 bases, and 5 bases lay between the germline ends. In germline, CDR1 is SEHNR, CDR2 FQNEAQ (reference sequence). As DNA, the CDR3 is TGTGCCAGCAGCTTAGGGCGGACTAATGAAAAACTGTTTTTT. This gives the protein CASSLGRTNEKLFF.

The chain recombines TRBV11-2 with TRBJ2-7, with TRBD2 matching over 8 bases. J gave up 2 bases and V 1 base, and 4 bases lay outside the gene matches. This CDR3 has 15 amino acids. The germline V gene has CDR1 SGHAT and CDR2 FQNNGV. The CDR3 DNA sequence: TGTGCCAGCAGCTTAGGTAGCGGGGCAGCCTACGAGCAGTACTTC. Its protein is CASSLGSGAAYEQYF.

This clone was recorded a few times. This chain connects TRBV7-2 to TRBJ1-2, with 9 bases lining up with TRBD1. The V gene end was trimmed by 1 base and the J gene end by 4 bases; junction bases not matched to a gene: 4. This CDR3 contains 15 residues. The germline V gene encodes CDR1 SGHTA and CDR2 FQGNSA. CDR3 sequence reads: CASSLGGQGSYGYTF. DNA for the CDR3: TGTGCCAGCAGCTTAGGGGGACAGGGCTCCTATGGCTACACCTTC.

This chain links TRBV5-1 with TRBJ2-1; 10 positions agree with TRBD2. V shed 1 base, J shed 2 bases, and the junction held 3 bases outside the gene matches. Germline CDR1 reads SGHRS; CDR2 reads YFSETQ. The CDR3 totals 16 residues. The CDR3 nucleotides are TGCGCCAGCAGCTTGCCGAGCGGGAGGGCCTACAATGAGCAGTTCTTC. Protein product: CASSLPSGRAYNEQFF.

This rearrangement joins TRBV20-1 to TRBJ1-1; unclear D gene. Germline assignment: CDR1 DFQATT and CDR2 SNEGSKA (reference sequence). The CDR3 extends over 11 amino acids. The V end lost 3 bases, the J end lost 1 base, and 3 bases lay between the germline ends. The CDR3 DNA reads as TGCAGTGCTAGCTGGAACACTGAAGCTTTCTTT. Protein sequence: CSASWNTEAFF.

The chain has TRBV28 and TRBJ2-3, with TRBD2 matching 8 bases. This CDR3 is built from 15 residues. The germline gives CDR1 MDHEN, CDR2 SYDVKM. V was pared by 5 bases and J by 1 base, with 5 bases of the junction left unmatched. CDR3: CASSPQLAGTDTQYF. CDR3 bases: TGTGCCAGCAGTCCCCAACTAGCGGGCACAGATACGCAGTATTTT. Full variable domain (outside the CDR3, taken from reference TRBV28 and TRBJ2-3): DVKVTQSSRYLVKRTGEKVFLECVQDMDHENMFWYRQDPGLGLRLIYFSYDVKMKEKGDIPEGYSVSREKKERFSLILESASTNQTSMYLCASSPQLAGTDTQYFGPGTRLTVL.

The chain has TRBV2 and TRBJ2-1; possibly TRBD2 for D (6 bases). CDR3 length equals 13 residues. With 5 bases removed from V and 11 bases from J, the gap between germline ends came to 16 bases. The germline V gene encodes CDR1 SNHLY and CDR2 FYNNEI. The CDR3 sequence: CASSQIPRGKQFF. The CDR3 DNA reads TGTGCCAGCAGTCAAATCCCACGGGGGAAGCAGTTCTTC.

The J gene is TRBJ2-7, the V gene TRBV4-1; maybe TRBD1 (6 bases). The CDR3 runs to 14 residues. From germline, CDR1 is MGHRA and CDR2 YSYEKL. Trimming shortened V by 1 base and J by 6 bases, and 13 bases separated the two germline ends. The CDR3 is CASSQVQGKGEQYF. CDR3 nucleotide sequence: TGCGCCAGCAGCCAAGTCCAGGGGAAAGGCGAGCAGTACTTC.